These 18 T cell receptor beta chains were sequenced from one sample in a study of shared clonotypes between healthy human individuals. Assay: immunoSEQ multiplex PCR; the TCRdb copy retains only in-frame clones and omits some. The sample has over a million clones, under 99% seen once; the top ten hold about 0.4%. Sample: naive CD4+ T cells sorted from blood. Subset: CD45RA+ positively selected. All receptors come from a man aged 25-45 years in good health.

This chain connects TRBV7-2 to TRBJ1-1; D perhaps matches TRBD1 (5 bases). Germline assignment: CDR1 SGHTA and CDR2 FQGNSA. Trimming left V 10 bases short and J 2 bases short, with 20 bases between. CDR3 size: 15 residues. Written as DNA, the CDR3 is TGTGCCATCAAGGAGTGGGGACCGATTAACACTGAAGCTTTCTTT. Its translation: CAIKEWGPINTEAFF.

The chain couples TRBV28 to TRBJ1-5, with D perhaps TRBD1 (5 bases). Germline CDR1 and CDR2: MDHEN and SYDVKM. This CDR3 is 13 amino acids long. V lost 7 bases and J lost 5, with 12 bases in between. In nucleotides, the CDR3 is TGTGCCAGCACCGTCGTAGGGGATCAGCCCCAGCATTTT. This translates into CASTVVGDQPQHF.

The chain recombines TRBV19 with TRBJ1-5; D gene ambiguous. CDR1 is LNHDA and CDR2 is SQIVND in the germline V gene (reference sequence). Trimming cost V 2 bases and J 3 bases, with 17 bases left between them. The CDR3 consists of 17 residues. The CDR3 region has the DNA TGTGCCAGTAGTATAACGACCGATATTCGGGCCAATCAGCCCCAGCATTTT. Encoded protein: CASSITTDIRANQPQHF.

The chain employs TRBV27 and TRBJ1-5, with TRBD1 as a possible D gene (6 bases). Per the germline V gene, CDR1 is MNHEY and CDR2 is SMNVEV (reference sequence). The CDR3 totals 22 residues. Trimming cost V 7 bases and J 2 bases, with 36 bases left between them. The CDR3 sequence: CASTCRYFAGQRGRRGNQPQHF. The CDR3 DNA reads as TGTGCCAGCACCTGCCGTTACTTCGCCGGACAGAGGGGCCGGCGAGGCAATCAGCCCCAGCATTTT.

This clone has a single count. This chain joins TRBV18 and TRBJ1-2; D is possibly TRBD1 (5 bases). This CDR3 has 14 amino acids. The V gene's germline CDR1 is KGHSH and CDR2 LQKENI. V shed 2 bases and J shed 1 base, with 8 bases lying between them. In DNA form, the CDR3 reads TGTGCCAGCTCACCAGAGACAGTTAACTATGGCTACACCTTC. It yields the protein CASSPETVNYGYTF.

The chain has TRBV29-1 and TRBJ2-3, with 9 bases fitting TRBD2. This CDR3 contains 15 residues. Germline assignment: CDR1 SQVTM and CDR2 ANQGSEA. Losses at the gene ends were 4 bases for V and 6 bases for J; bases not matched to a gene: 11. CDR3 bases: TGCAGCGTTGTTGGGAGTAGCGGGAGTGTTGATACGCAGTATTTT. Its translation: CSVVGSSGSVDTQYF.

This clone was picked up one time. The chain is built from TRBV18 and TRBJ1-1; D might be TRBD1 (6 bases). CDR1 is KGHSH, CDR2 LQKENI, per germline. V lost 2 bases, J lost 3 bases, and 19 bases lay in between. The CDR3 is 17 residues long. In DNA form, the CDR3 reads TGTGCCAGCTCACCAAAAACCTTCAACAGGGCCCACACTGAAGCTTTCTTT. Encoded protein: CASSPKTFNRAHTEAFF.

The chain links TRBV7-3 to TRBJ2-7; no firm D call. Germline values: CDR1 SGHTA, CDR2 FQGTGA. The length of the CDR3 is 14 residues. V was clipped by 5 bases and J by 3 bases, with 14 bases between them. CDR3: CASSPGPQLYEQYF. The CDR3 DNA is TGTGCCAGCAGCCCCGGGCCGCAGCTCTACGAGCAGTACTTC.

This clone showed up just once. The chain recombines TRBV7-8 with TRBJ1-3; D gene uncertain. The germline V gene has CDR1 SGHVS and CDR2 FQNEAQ. The CDR3 has 15 amino acids. Between the trimmed V and J ends, which lost 5 bases and 0 bases, there was a span of 11 bases. CDR3 coding DNA: TGTGCCAGCAGCATCGCGGATGGCTCTGGAAACACCATATATTTT. It yields the protein CASSIADGSGNTIYF.

The rearrangement uses TRBV7-2 and TRBJ1-5, with D unresolved. Trimming cost V 2 bases and J 7 bases, with 12 bases left between them. The germline CDR1 and CDR2 sequences are SGHTA and FQGNSA. CDR3 length equals 14 residues. The CDR3 loop is CASSLSPGGQPQHF. Here the CDR3 DNA reads TGTGCCAGCAGCTTATCGCCAGGTGGACAGCCCCAGCATTTT. The entire variable domain, with the rest obtained from reference TRBV7-2 and TRBJ1-5, is as follows: GAGVSQSPSNKVTEKGKDVELRCDPISGHTALYWYRQSLGQGLEFLIYFQGNSAPDKSGLPSDRFSAERTGGSVSTLTIQRTQQEDSAVYLCASSLSPGGQPQHFGDGTRLSIL.

As concerns this clone: Other DNA sequences of this sample code for an identical CDR3. The chain employs TRBV5-6 and TRBJ2-5; D is undetermined. Germline assignment: CDR1 SGHDT and CDR2 YYEEEE. The CDR3 length is 13 residues. Trimming removed 1 base at V and 5 bases at J, with 9 bases between. The chain's CDR3 is CASSLQVGETQYF. The CDR3 DNA reads as TGTGCCAGCAGCTTGCAGGTAGGGGAGACCCAGTACTTC.

V and J are TRBV27 and TRBJ2-3; D might be TRBD2 (6 bases). The CDR3 is 14 residues long. Germline-derived CDR1 and CDR2 are MNHEY and SMNVEV (reference sequence). The V end lost 5 bases, the J end lost 4 bases, and 13 bases lay between the germline ends. The CDR3 coding sequence is TGTGCCAGCAGTCAACGGAGGGCCCCAGATACGCAGTATTTT. Translation gives CASSQRRAPDTQYF.

The chain employs TRBV27 and TRBJ2-3; D may be TRBD2 (6 bases). Trimming removed 5 bases from V and 0 bases from J, with 6 bases in between. The CDR3 runs to 13 residues. Germline V gene sequence: CDR1 MNHEY, CDR2 SMNVEV (reference sequence). In DNA form, the CDR3 reads TGTGCCAGCAGTCGGGGGAGCACAGATACGCAGTATTTT. Its protein is CASSRGSTDTQYF.

This chain links TRBV5-4 with TRBJ1-4; 7 bases align to TRBD1. Germline assignment: CDR1 SGHNT and CDR2 YYREEE (reference sequence). CDR3 length: 17 residues. Trimming took 5 bases from V and 10 from J; bases not matched to a gene: 20. CDR3 sequence reads: CASSLGVTGSNEGKLFF. CDR3 bases: TGTGCCAGCAGTCTGGGGGTGACAGGGTCAAATGAGGGAAAACTGTTTTTT.

The rearrangement uses TRBV28 and TRBJ1-2; D is unclear. This CDR3 region has 16 residues. Trimming shortened V by 2 bases and J by 0 bases, and 13 bases separated the two germline ends. The germline V gene encodes CDR1 MDHEN and CDR2 SYDVKM. The CDR3 spells CASSLGNTQANYGYTF. CDR3 DNA sequence: TGTGCCAGCAGTTTAGGGAACACCCAAGCTAACTATGGCTACACCTTC.

Of note for this clone: The same CDR3 also results from other DNA sequences found in this sample. The chain has TRBV30 and TRBJ2-5; 8 bases agree with TRBD2. Trimming at V came to 0 bases and at J to 3 bases, leaving 3 bases not matched to a gene. Germline CDR1 reads GTSNPN; CDR2 reads SVGIG (reference sequence). This CDR3 spans 14 amino acids. The CDR3 region has the DNA TGTGCCTGGAGTGTCGGACTAGCTGAAGAGACCCAGTACTTC. This sequence encodes CAWSVGLAEETQYF. Full variable domain (remainder filled in from reference TRBV30 and TRBJ2-5): SQTIHQWPATLVQPVGSPLSLECTVEGTSNPNLYWYRQAAGRGLQLLFYSVGIGQISSEVPQNLSASRPQDRQFILSSKKLLLSDSGFYLCAWSVGLAEETQYFGPGTRLLVL.

This chain connects TRBV5-1 to TRBJ2-7; 7 bases are shared with TRBD1. Germline V CDR1 and CDR2: SGHRS, YFSETQ. V lost 3 bases, J lost 2 bases, and 14 bases stayed unmatched. The CDR3 has 17 amino acids. The CDR3 coding sequence is TGCGCCAGCAGCTCCCCCGGGACAGCAAGCTCTCCCTACGAGCAGTACTTC. Amino acids: CASSSPGTASSPYEQYF.

The CDR3 loop reads CASSQDGAGGEYDEQFF. CDR3 nucleotide sequence: TGCGCCAGCAGCCAAGATGGGGCAGGGGGCGAGTACGATGAGCAGTTCTTC. The V and J genes are TRBV4-3 and TRBJ2-1, with 8 bases lining up with TRBD1. Germline CDR1 LGHNA, CDR2 YSLEER. The junction had 12 bases not matched to a gene; V was cut back by 0 bases and J by 8 bases. The CDR3 spans 17 residues.